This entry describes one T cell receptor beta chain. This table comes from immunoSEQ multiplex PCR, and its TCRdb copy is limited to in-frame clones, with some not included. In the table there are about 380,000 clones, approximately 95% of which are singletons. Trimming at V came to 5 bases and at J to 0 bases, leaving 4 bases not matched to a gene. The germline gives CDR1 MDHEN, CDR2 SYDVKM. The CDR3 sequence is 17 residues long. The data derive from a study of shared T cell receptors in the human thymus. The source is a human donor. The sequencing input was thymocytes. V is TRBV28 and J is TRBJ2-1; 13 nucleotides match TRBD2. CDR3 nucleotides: TGTGCCAGCAGTCCCAGGACTAGCGGGAGCTCCTACAATGAGCAGTTCTTC. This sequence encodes CASSPRTSGSSYNEQFF.